This T cell receptor beta chain was captured by sequencing in a study of blood T cell repertoires in COVID-19. Overall study: Specimens from acute and convalescent COVID-19 originated in the United States, Italy and Spain. In each case, the material was cDNA or gDNA derived from T cells, B-cell-depleted T cells, or PBMCs.

CDR3 length: 11 amino acids. Trimming cost V 6 bases and J 4 bases, with 3 bases left between them. Under the authors' procedure: Amplification of reference gene primers provided the estimated nucleated cell counts. Profiled with immunoSEQ multiplex PCR; TCRdb holds only in-frame clones, not every one. From that table come the V and J calls and clone size; the DNA was used to work out D and trimming. The sample shows 91,000 or so clones, approximately 82% of them seen only once. The source is a man between 45 and 60 years old with active or convalescent COVID-19. Sequencing input: peripheral blood. This sequence joins TRBV12-3 or TRBV12-4 and TRBJ1-4; no clear D. The CDR3 DNA follows: TGTGCCAGCAGGCGTAATGAAAAACTGTTTTTT. Translation gives CASRRNEKLFF.